Listed below are T cell receptor beta chains from one sample, sequenced in a study of T cells in Graves' hyperthyroidism and ophthalmopathy. TCRdb re-analysed the multiplex PCR reads in MiXCR, keeping a single row per CDR3 protein. The table shows nearly 600,000 distinct CDR3 sequences, with over 12% occurring only once. Sequencing was performed on blood. These receptors were obtained from a woman aged 18-30 years with Graves' ophthalmopathy. Both conserved end residues are part of each CDR3.

J gene: TRBJ2-3; V gene: TRBV5-1; CDR3 protein: CASSGFTDTQYF
J gene: TRBJ1-6; V gene: TRBV30; CDR3 protein: CAWSVRRDNSPLHF
J gene: TRBJ1-2; V gene: TRBV7-8; CDR3 protein: CASSPGQGGGPYTF
J gene: TRBJ2-3; V gene: TRBV20-1; CDR3 protein: CSARDPSRDTQYF
J gene: TRBJ1-2; V gene: TRBV4-1; CDR3 protein: CASSQDSMDRRRGYTF
J gene: TRBJ2-2; V gene: TRBV3-1; CDR3 protein: CASSQASGTGELFF
J gene: TRBJ2-7; V gene: TRBV20-1; CDR3 protein: CSARGTAIYEQYF
J gene: TRBJ2-3; V gene: TRBV19; CDR3 protein: CASSIGAPVDTQYF
J gene: TRBJ2-1; V gene: TRBV18; CDR3 protein: CASSPRVRSYNEQFF
J gene: TRBJ2-4; V gene: TRBV6-1; CDR3 protein: CASSEAQGIAKNIQYF
J gene: TRBJ1-1; V gene: TRBV2; CDR3 protein: CASSDQVIGAVNTEAFF
J gene: TRBJ2-7; V gene: TRBV7-9; CDR3 protein: CASSELSGEQYF
J gene: TRBJ2-2; V gene: TRBV20-1; CDR3 protein: CSATQGQGSTGELFF
J gene: TRBJ1-2; V gene: TRBV29-1; CDR3 protein: CSVEDRDRGLVYGYTF
J gene: TRBJ2-5; V gene: TRBV5-8; CDR3 protein: CASSLSGGRKETQYF
J gene: TRBJ1-1; V gene: TRBV14; CDR3 protein: CASSGRVPEAFF
J gene: TRBJ2-1; V gene: TRBV19; CDR3 protein: CASSISAQSYNEQFF
J gene: TRBJ2-3; V gene: TRBV7-8; CDR3 protein: CASSLAGGAGRDTQYF
J gene: TRBJ2-1; V gene: TRBV3-1; CDR3 protein: CASSQGESNEQFF
J gene: TRBJ2-5; V gene: TRBV13; CDR3 protein: CASSLDSSGSGETQYF
J gene: TRBJ1-2; V gene: TRBV28; CDR3 protein: CASSPWDPARIANYGYTF
J gene: TRBJ2-1; V gene: TRBV24-1; CDR3 protein: CATSEMRGNEQFF
J gene: TRBJ1-3; V gene: TRBV2; CDR3 protein: CASRGGRGAGNTIYF
J gene: TRBJ2-7; V gene: TRBV9; CDR3 protein: CASSKDRGPSYEQYF
J gene: TRBJ2-7; V gene: TRBV5-6; CDR3 protein: CASSLEGLAGVNEQYF
J gene: TRBJ2-1; V gene: TRBV12-3/TRBV12-4; CDR3 protein: CASSFLAGHPSSYNEQFF
J gene: TRBJ1-5; V gene: TRBV6-1; CDR3 protein: CASRNNRGSNQPQHF
J gene: TRBJ2-1; V gene: TRBV2; CDR3 protein: CASSNDGHNEQFF
J gene: TRBJ2-7; V gene: TRBV11-3; CDR3 protein: CANSLIGGRAYEQYF
J gene: TRBJ1-5; V gene: TRBV4-1; CDR3 protein: CASSQGYYVGGMIGQPQHF
J gene: TRBJ1-1; V gene: TRBV29-1; CDR3 protein: CSAQGGEIAEAFF
J gene: TRBJ2-5; V gene: TRBV20-1; CDR3 protein: CSATSSDSASQETQYF
J gene: TRBJ1-2; V gene: TRBV14; CDR3 protein: CASSQEARYGYTF
J gene: TRBJ2-2; V gene: TRBV18; CDR3 protein: CASSPQQDGGPGELFF
J gene: TRBJ2-3; V gene: TRBV6-1; CDR3 protein: CASSTGTSGTDTQYF
J gene: TRBJ2-1; V gene: TRBV28; CDR3 protein: CASSSGTSGRPKLEQFF
J gene: TRBJ1-5; V gene: TRBV9; CDR3 protein: CASSVGAFPGPQHF
J gene: TRBJ2-1; V gene: TRBV27; CDR3 protein: CASSSGTGGYNEQFF
J gene: TRBJ2-7; V gene: TRBV14; CDR3 protein: CASSQEGWYGSYEQYF
J gene: TRBJ2-2; V gene: TRBV13; CDR3 protein: CASSLALGANTGELFF
J gene: TRBJ1-5; V gene: TRBV4-2; CDR3 protein: CASSQDLKASNQPQHF
J gene: TRBJ1-4; V gene: TRBV20-1; CDR3 protein: CSARGLPGDEKLFF
J gene: TRBJ1-2; V gene: TRBV28; CDR3 protein: CASSLSQGRYYGYTF
J gene: TRBJ2-6; V gene: TRBV6-1; CDR3 protein: CASGEGPGANVLTF
J gene: TRBJ2-3; V gene: TRBV12-3/TRBV12-4; CDR3 protein: CASRSSSGRNSDTQYF
J gene: TRBJ1-2; V gene: TRBV9; CDR3 protein: CASTPGPPQSNYGYTF
J gene: TRBJ2-1; V gene: TRBV20-1; CDR3 protein: CSARDVLFNEQFF
J gene: TRBJ2-7; V gene: TRBV6-1; CDR3 protein: CASRPQTGSYEQYF
J gene: TRBJ2-1; V gene: TRBV20-1; CDR3 protein: CSARVTSGRAWNEQFF
J gene: TRBJ2-1; V gene: TRBV7-9; CDR3 protein: CASSTRLAGGVGNEQFF
J gene: TRBJ2-1; V gene: TRBV20-1; CDR3 protein: CSARTAEVAYNEQFF
J gene: TRBJ1-1; V gene: TRBV20-1; CDR3 protein: CSAPGSEAFF
J gene: TRBJ1-2; V gene: TRBV7-2; CDR3 protein: CASSLDWDYGYTF